This TCR beta chain emerged from a study of T cell responses to AZD1222 COVID-19 vaccine. At the level of the study: The study pooled second doses at about 4 or about 12 weeks.

As regards this clone: What it binds is unknown.

This CDR3 is 15 amino acids long. Germline CDR1 LNHNV, CDR2 YYDKDF (reference sequence). The V and J ends lost 0 bases and 0 bases respectively, with 8 bases between them. Method: immunoSEQ multiplex PCR; TCRdb's copy keeps in-frame clones and lacks some. The sample yields roughly 130,000 clones, under 95% seen once. Study-level points and caveats: CD4 TCRs covered the whole spike, strongest at regions 160-218 and 743-854. Every sample of the repertoires postdated the peak T cell response.

The input for sequencing was peripheral blood, taken on day 0 of AZD1222 vaccination. The V call is TRBV15, the J call TRBJ2-5; TRBD2 is a possible D gene (6 bases). The receptor's source is an adult in good health. The CDR3 DNA is TGTGCCACCAGCAGAGACCCGGGGGACCAAGAGACCCAGTACTTC. Translating it yields CATSRDPGDQETQYF.